What follows are 14 T cell receptor beta chains derived from one specimen sequenced in a study of radiation and T cells in renal cell carcinoma. Here immunoSEQ multiplex PCR was the method, and the copy in TCRdb shows in-frame clones only, minus some. The table includes just under 80,000 clones, 80% to 90% detected once. The time point was: blood 2 weeks post-SBRT. Stated treatment: 15 Gy SBRT to primary tumor, nephrectomy 4 weeks later. The sample consisted of blood, taken from a patient whose treatment included radiotherapy and nephrectomy. These receptor sequences come from a woman aged 45 to 65 with renal cell carcinoma.

This chain uses TRBV7-2 with TRBJ1-1; maybe TRBD1 (6 bases). The CDR3 consists of 12 residues. Trimming took off 4 bases at V and 7 bases at J, with 10 bases between the two ends. Germline values: CDR1 SGHTA, CDR2 FQGNSA. CDR3 amino acids: CASSSGQHEAFF. CDR3 sequence (DNA): TGTGCCAGCAGCTCCGGACAGCATGAAGCTTTCTTT.

The chain employs TRBV19 and TRBJ2-7; possibly TRBD2 for D (5 bases). V was cut by 1 base and J by 6 bases, with 10 bases left in between. The CDR3 contains 13 residues. Germline lookup yields CDR1 LNHDA and CDR2 SQIVND (reference sequence). CDR3 protein: CASSIGRLAEQYF. CDR3 DNA: TGTGCCAGTAGTATAGGGAGGCTTGCCGAGCAGTACTTC.

The chain recombines TRBV2 with TRBJ1-5, with 9 bases fitting TRBD1. The CDR3 sequence is 15 residues long. Germline loops: CDR1 SNHLY, CDR2 FYNNEI. Trimming at V came to 4 bases and at J to 0 bases, leaving 1 base not matched to a gene. Written as DNA, the CDR3 is TGTGCCAGCAGTGGGACAGGGGTTAGCAATCAGCCCCAGCATTTT. Translated, it gives CASSGTGVSNQPQHF.

This chain links TRBV5-1 with TRBJ2-1, with 8 bases lining up with TRBD2. CDR3 length: 15 residues. V was pared by 1 base and J by 5 bases, with 5 bases of the junction left unmatched. Per the germline V gene, CDR1 is SGHRS and CDR2 is YFSETQ. CDR3 nucleotide sequence: TGCGCCAGCAGCTTGTCTAGCGGGTCCCACAATGAGCAGTTCTTC. This sequence encodes CASSLSSGSHNEQFF.

The rearrangement joins TRBV5-3 to TRBJ2-1; tentatively, D is TRBD2 (5 bases). TRBV5-3 is reported as an ORF; its role is uncertain. With 9 bases removed from V and 5 bases from J, the gap between germline ends came to 9 bases. This CDR3 region has 11 residues. CDR3 residues: CAIARHNEQFF. The CDR3 DNA reads TGTGCCATAGCGAGACACAATGAGCAGTTCTTC.

V usage is TRBV7-2 and J usage is TRBJ1-1; weak D call: TRBD1 (5 bases). V lost 5 bases and J lost 5, with 18 bases in between. The CDR3 sequence is 15 residues long. Germline CDR1 reads SGHTA; CDR2 reads FQGNSA. CDR3: CASSLSGGMGTEAFF. The CDR3 nucleotides are TGTGCCAGCAGCCTCTCGGGGGGAATGGGGACTGAAGCTTTCTTT.

This chain uses TRBV11-2 with TRBJ2-7; D is perhaps TRBD1 (6 bases). The CDR3 consists of 13 residues. Germline V CDR1 and CDR2: SGHAT, FQNNGV. V dropped 5 bases and J dropped 7 bases, with 15 bases sitting between them. The CDR3 nucleotides are TGTGCCAGCAGCGGGACATTTTCGGAAGAGCAGTACTTC. Translation: CASSGTFSEEQYF.

V gene TRBV6-5 combines with J gene TRBJ1-1; D call uncertain. CDR1 and CDR2 (germline): MNHEY, SVGAGI. V was trimmed by 5 bases and J by 7 bases, leaving 14 bases between them. This CDR3 contains 13 residues. The CDR3 loop is CASSRGKANEAFF. CDR3 nucleotide sequence: TGTGCCAGCAGTCGCGGAAAGGCAAATGAAGCTTTCTTT.

CDR3 DNA sequence: TGTGCCAGCAGCCAAGTCCCCAACGAGCAGTACTTC. Encoded protein: CASSQVPNEQYF. V usage is TRBV14 and J usage is TRBJ2-7; no definite D call. Between the trimmed V and J ends, which lost 1 base and 5 bases, there was a span of 6 bases. The CDR3 has 12 amino acids. Looked up from germline, CDR1 is SGHDN and CDR2 is FVKESK. The complete variable domain, with remaining parts taken from reference TRBV14 and TRBJ2-7, reads EAGVTQFPSHSVIEKGQTVTLRCDPISGHDNLYWYRRVMGKEIKFLLHFVKESKQDESGMPNNRFLAERTGGTYSTLKVQPAELEDSGVYFCASSQVPNEQYFGPGTRLTVT.

This chain links TRBV6-5 with TRBJ1-5; no firm D call. V dropped 6 bases and J dropped 5 bases, with 17 bases sitting between them. CDR1 is MNHEY, CDR2 SVGAGI, per germline. The CDR3 totals 15 residues. The CDR3 region is CASSSDRNSDQPQHF. As DNA, the CDR3 is TGTGCCAGCAGCTCAGATAGGAACTCCGATCAGCCCCAGCATTTT.

The chain recombines TRBV5-1 with TRBJ2-2, with a possible D match to TRBD1 (5 bases). V lost 4 bases to trimming and J lost 6 bases, with 10 bases between them. Looked up from germline, CDR1 is SGHRS and CDR2 is YFSETQ. The CDR3 sequence is 13 residues long. The chain's CDR3 is CASSATGPGELFF. Here the CDR3 DNA reads TGCGCCAGCAGCGCAACAGGTCCCGGGGAGCTGTTTTTT.

This chain links TRBV6-7 with TRBJ1-4, with D possibly TRBD1 on 5 matching bases. TRBV6-7 is an ORF, and what it does is uncertain. The V end was cut by 2 bases, the J end by 4 bases, with 11 bases between. CDR3 length: 15 amino acids. The CDR3 sequence: CASSYQGRSNEKLFF. The CDR3 DNA is TGTGCCAGCAGTTACCAGGGACGGAGTAATGAAAAACTGTTTTTT.

V and J are TRBV6-5 and TRBJ2-7, with 9 bases identical to TRBD1. Germline V gives CDR1 MNHEY, CDR2 SVGAGI. This CDR3 region has 13 residues. V lost 5 bases to trimming and J lost 4 bases; unmatched junction nucleotides: 3. Here the CDR3 DNA reads TGTGCCAGCAGTACAGGGGGCAGGTACGAGCAGTACTTC. Its protein is CASSTGGRYEQYF.

A few counts support this clone. The rearrangement uses TRBV29-1 and TRBJ1-1; perhaps TRBD1 as D (6 bases). This CDR3 spans 13 amino acids. V was trimmed by 4 bases and J by 6 bases, leaving 15 bases between them. Per germline, CDR1 SQVTM and CDR2 ANQGSEA. CDR3 in amino acids: CSVASRGRAEAFF. The CDR3 DNA sequence: TGCAGCGTTGCCAGCCGGGGGCGAGCTGAAGCTTTCTTT.